The subject of this entry is one TCR beta chain. Its antigen is still unknown. Time point denoted: week 11, during vaccination. What each vaccine dose contained was 300 ug of mutant IDH1 20-mer peptide, accompanied by topical imiquimod. These data belong to a study of a mutant IDH1 vaccine in newly diagnosed glioma. Study context: In weeks 1, 3, 5, 7, 11, 15, 19 and 23, patients were vaccinated. Patients previously underwent radiotherapy, temozolomide, or both, and most underwent both.

Deletions cut 1 base from V and 7 bases from J, with 24 bases between. The CDR3 loop spans 18 amino acids. Germline V gives CDR1 SGDLS, CDR2 YYNGEE. TCRdb keeps only in-frame clones here, not all; method: immunoSEQ multiplex PCR. The sample consists of about 64,000 clones, 84% of them appearing once. The V gene is TRBV9, the J gene TRBJ2-1, with TRBD2 as a possible D gene (7 bases). Here the sequenced sample was PBMCs, taken from a glioma patient whose treatment included an IDH1 peptide vaccine. This receptor was taken from a woman aged 50 to 65 with glioma. The CDR3 DNA is TGTGCCAGCAGCGTAAGTGTTGGGGGGGCTATGACGGTAAATGAGCAGTTCTTC. Its protein is CASSVSVGGAMTVNEQFF.